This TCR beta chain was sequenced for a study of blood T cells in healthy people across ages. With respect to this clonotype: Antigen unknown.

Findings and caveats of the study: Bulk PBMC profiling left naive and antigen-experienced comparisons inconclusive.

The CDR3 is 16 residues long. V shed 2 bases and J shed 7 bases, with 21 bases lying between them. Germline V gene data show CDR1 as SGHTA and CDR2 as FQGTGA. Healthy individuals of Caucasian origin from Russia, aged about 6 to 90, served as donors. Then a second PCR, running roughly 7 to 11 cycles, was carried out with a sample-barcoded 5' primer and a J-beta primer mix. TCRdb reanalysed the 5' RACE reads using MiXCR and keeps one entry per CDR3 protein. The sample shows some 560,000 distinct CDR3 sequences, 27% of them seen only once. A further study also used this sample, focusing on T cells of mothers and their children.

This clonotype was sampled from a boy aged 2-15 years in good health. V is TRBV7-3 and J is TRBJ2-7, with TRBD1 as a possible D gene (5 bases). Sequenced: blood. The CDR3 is CASSLLPAQGHWEQYF. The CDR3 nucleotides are TGTGCCAGCAGCTTACTCCCGGCGCAGGGCCACTGGGAGCAGTACTTC.